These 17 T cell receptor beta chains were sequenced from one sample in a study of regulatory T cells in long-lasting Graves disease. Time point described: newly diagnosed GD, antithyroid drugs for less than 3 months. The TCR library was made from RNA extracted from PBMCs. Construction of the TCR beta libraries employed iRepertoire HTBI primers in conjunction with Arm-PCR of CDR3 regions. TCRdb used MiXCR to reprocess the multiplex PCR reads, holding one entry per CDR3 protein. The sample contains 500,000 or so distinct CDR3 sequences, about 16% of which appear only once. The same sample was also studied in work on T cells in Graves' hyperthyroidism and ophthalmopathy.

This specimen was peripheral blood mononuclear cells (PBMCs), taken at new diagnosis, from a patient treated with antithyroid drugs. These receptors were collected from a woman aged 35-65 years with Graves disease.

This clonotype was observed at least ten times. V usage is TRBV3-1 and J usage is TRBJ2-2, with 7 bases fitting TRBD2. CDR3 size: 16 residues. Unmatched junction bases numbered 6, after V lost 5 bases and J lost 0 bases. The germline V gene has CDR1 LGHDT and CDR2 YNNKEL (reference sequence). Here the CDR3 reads CASSSERGANTGELFF. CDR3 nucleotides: TGTGCCAGCAGCTCAGAACGGGGGGCGAACACCGGGGAGCTGTTTTTT.

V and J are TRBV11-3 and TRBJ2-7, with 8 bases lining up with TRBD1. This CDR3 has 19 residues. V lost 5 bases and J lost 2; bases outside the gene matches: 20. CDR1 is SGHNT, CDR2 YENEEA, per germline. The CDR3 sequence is CASSLSGTGDHRSPYEQYF. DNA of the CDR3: TGTGCCAGCAGCCTCTCCGGGACAGGCGACCACCGATCCCCCTACGAGCAGTACTTC.

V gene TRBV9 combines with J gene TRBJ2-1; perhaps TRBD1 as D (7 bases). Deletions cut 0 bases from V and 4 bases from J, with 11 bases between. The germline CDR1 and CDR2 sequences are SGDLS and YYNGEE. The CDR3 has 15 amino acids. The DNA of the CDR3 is TGTGCCAGCAGCGTAGGACAGGGAGGATACAATGAGCAGTTCTTC. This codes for CASSVGQGGYNEQFF.

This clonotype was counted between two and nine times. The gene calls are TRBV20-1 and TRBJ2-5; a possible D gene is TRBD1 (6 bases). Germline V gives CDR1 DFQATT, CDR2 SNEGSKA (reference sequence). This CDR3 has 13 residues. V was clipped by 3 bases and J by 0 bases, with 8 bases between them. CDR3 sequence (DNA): TGCAGTGCTAGGAGGGGGTACCAAGAGACCCAGTACTTC. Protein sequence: CSARRGYQETQYF.

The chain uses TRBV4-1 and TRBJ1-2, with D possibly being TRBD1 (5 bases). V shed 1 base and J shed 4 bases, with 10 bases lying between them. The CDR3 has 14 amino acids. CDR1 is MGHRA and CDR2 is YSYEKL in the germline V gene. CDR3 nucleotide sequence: TGCGCCAGCAGCCAAGGCAGGGCTGGCTATGGCTACACCTTC. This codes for CASSQGRAGYGYTF.

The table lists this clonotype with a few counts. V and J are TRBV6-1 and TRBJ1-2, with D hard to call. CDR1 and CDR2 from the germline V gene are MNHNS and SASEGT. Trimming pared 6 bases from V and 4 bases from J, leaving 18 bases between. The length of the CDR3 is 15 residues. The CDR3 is CASRTTGSELYGYTF. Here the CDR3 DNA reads TGTGCCAGCAGAACAACGGGGTCCGAACTCTATGGCTACACCTTC.

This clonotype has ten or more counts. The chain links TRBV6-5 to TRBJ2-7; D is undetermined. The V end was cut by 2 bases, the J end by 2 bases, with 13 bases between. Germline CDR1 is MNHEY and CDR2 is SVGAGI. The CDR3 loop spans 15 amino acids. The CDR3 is CASSYGQPNTYEQYF. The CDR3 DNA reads TGTGCCAGCAGTTACGGTCAGCCTAACACCTACGAGCAGTACTTC.

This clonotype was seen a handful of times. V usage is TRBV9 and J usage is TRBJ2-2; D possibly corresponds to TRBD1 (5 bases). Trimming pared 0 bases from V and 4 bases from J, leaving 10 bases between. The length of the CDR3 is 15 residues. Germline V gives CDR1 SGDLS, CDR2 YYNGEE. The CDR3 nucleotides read TGTGCCAGCAGCGTAGAAGGGGCGTTCACCGGGGAGCTGTTTTTT. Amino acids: CASSVEGAFTGELFF.

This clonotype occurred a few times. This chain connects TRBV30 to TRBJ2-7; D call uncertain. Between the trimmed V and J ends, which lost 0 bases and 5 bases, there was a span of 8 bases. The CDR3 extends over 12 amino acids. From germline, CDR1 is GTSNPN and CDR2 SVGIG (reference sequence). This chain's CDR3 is CAWSVGSHEQYF. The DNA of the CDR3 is TGTGCCTGGAGTGTAGGGTCCCACGAGCAGTACTTC.

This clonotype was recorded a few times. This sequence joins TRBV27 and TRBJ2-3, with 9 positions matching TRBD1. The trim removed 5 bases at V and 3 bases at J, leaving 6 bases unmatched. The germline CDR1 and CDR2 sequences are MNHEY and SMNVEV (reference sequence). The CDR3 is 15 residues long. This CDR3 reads CASSPQGAITDTQYF. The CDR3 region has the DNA TGTGCCAGCAGTCCACAGGGGGCGATAACAGATACGCAGTATTTT.

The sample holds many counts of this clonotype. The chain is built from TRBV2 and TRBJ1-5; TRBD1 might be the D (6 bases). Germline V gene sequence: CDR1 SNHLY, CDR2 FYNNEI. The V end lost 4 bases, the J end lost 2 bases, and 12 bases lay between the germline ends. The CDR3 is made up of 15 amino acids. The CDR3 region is CASSGGGLGNQPQHF. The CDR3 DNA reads TGTGCCAGCAGTGGAGGGGGACTGGGCAATCAGCCCCAGCATTTT.

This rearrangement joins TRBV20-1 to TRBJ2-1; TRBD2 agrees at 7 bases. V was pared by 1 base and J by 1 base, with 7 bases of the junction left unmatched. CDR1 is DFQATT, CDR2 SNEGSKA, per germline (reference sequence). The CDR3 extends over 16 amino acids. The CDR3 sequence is CSARALSGESYNEQFF. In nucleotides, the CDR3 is TGCAGTGCTAGAGCTCTGAGCGGGGAATCCTACAATGAGCAGTTCTTC.

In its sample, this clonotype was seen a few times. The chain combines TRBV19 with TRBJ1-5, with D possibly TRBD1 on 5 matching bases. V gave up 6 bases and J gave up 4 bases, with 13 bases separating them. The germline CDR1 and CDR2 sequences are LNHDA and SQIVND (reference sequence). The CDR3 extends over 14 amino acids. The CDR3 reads CASRRDVGNQPQHF. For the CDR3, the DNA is TGTGCCAGTAGGAGGGACGTAGGAAATCAGCCCCAGCATTTT.

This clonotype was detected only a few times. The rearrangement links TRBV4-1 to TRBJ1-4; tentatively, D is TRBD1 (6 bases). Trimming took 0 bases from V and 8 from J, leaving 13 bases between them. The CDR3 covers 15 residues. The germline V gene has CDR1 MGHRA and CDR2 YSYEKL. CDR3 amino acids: CASSQEAGVVEKLFF. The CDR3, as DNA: TGCGCCAGCAGCCAAGAAGCAGGGGTAGTGGAAAAACTGTTTTTT.

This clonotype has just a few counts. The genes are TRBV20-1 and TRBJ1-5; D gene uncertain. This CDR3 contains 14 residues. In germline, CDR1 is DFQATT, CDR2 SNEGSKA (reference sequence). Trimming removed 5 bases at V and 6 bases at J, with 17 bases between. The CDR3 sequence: CSAPGEGSFQPQHF. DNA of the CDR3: TGCAGTGCTCCCGGAGAGGGTTCGTTTCAGCCCCAGCATTTT.

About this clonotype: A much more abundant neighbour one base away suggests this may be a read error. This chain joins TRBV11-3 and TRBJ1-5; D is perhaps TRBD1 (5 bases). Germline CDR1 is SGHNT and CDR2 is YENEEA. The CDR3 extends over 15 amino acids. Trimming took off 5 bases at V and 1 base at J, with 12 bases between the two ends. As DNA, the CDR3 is TGTGCCAGCAGCCGGGTTCGGGGCAGCAATCAGCCCCAGCATTTT. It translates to CASSRVRGSNQPQHF.

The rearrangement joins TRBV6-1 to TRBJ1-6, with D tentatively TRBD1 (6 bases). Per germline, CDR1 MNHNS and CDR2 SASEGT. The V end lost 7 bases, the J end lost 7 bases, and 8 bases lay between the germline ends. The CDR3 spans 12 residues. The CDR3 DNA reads TGTGCCAGCACAGGGGTCAATTCACCCCTCCACTTT. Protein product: CASTGVNSPLHF.